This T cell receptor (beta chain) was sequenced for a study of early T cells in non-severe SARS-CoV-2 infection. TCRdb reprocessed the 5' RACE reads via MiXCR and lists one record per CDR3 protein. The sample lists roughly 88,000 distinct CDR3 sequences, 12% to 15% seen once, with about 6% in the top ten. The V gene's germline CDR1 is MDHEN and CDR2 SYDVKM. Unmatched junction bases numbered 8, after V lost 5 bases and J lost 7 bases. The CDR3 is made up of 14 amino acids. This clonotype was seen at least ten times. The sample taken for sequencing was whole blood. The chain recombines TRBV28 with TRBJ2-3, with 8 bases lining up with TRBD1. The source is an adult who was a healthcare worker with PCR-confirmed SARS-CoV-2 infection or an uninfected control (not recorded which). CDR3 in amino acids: CASSGRTGSNTQYF. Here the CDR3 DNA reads TGTGCCAGCAGTGGAAGGACAGGGTCGAATACGCAGTATTTT.